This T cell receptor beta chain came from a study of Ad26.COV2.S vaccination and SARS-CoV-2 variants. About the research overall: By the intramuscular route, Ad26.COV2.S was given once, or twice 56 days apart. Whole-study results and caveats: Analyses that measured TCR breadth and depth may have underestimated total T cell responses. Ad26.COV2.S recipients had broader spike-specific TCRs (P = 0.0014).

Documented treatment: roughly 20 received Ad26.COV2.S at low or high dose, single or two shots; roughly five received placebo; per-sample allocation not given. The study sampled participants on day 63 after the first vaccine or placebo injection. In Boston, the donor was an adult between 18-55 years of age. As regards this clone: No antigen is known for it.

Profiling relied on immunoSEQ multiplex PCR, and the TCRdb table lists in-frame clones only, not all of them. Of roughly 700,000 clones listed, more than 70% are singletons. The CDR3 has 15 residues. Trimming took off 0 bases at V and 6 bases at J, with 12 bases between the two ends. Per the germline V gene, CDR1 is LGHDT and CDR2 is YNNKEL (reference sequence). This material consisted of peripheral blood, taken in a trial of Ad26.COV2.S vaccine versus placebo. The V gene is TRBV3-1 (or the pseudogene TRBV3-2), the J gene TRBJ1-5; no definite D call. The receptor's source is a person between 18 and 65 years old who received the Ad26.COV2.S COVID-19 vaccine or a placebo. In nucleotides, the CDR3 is TGTGCCAGCAGCCAAGATCTCAGAATAGGTCAGCCCCAGCATTTT. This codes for CASSQDLRIGQPQHF.